This TCR beta chain was identified in a study of response to subunit inactivated influenza vaccine. Overall study results and limits: The authors offered the suggestion that each seasonal influenza vaccination recruits few new T cells.

TCRdb independently ran MiXCR on the RT-PCR reads; one entry per CDR3 protein. The data show fewer than 550,000 distinct CDR3 sequences, less than 30% seen once. Germline loops: CDR1 MGHRA, CDR2 YSYEKL. Trimming took 1 base from V and 9 from J; bases not matched to a gene: 12. This CDR3 contains 16 residues. For this clonotype: The antigen remains unidentified.

The sequence was collected from a man aged 45 to 65 who received an inactivated influenza vaccine. The input for sequencing was CD4+ T cells sorted from PBMCs, taken roughly 5 days after vaccination. The chain employs TRBV4-1 and TRBJ2-1, with 7 bases identical to TRBD2. DNA for the CDR3: TGCGCCAGCAGCCAAGTTTTTACTAGCGACGGTGGTGAGCAGTTCTTC. Protein sequence: CASSQVFTSDGGEQFF.